Listed below are T cell receptor beta chains from one sample, sequenced in a study of blood T cell repertoires in COVID-19. Sequencing used immunoSEQ multiplex PCR; TCRdb keeps in-frame clones, though not all of them. This sample has about 60,000 clones, with 65% to 90% found just once. The sequenced material came from peripheral blood. The receptors here all came from a man between 35 and 55 years old with acute or convalescent COVID-19. Both conserved end residues are part of each CDR3. A D gene is named only where the DNA matches it firmly. Rows may omit the clone size; those that give it use once, few, many or a size class.

NA TRBJ1-5 NA TRBV18 TGTGCCAGCTCACTCCAGGGGTTAGAGAATCAGCCCCAGCATTTT CASSLQGLENQPQHF
TRBD1 TRBJ1-1 few TRBV19 TGTGCCAGTAAGACAGGGGCAGAGAACACTGAAGCTTTCTTT CASKTGAENTEAFF
TRBD1 TRBJ1-1 NA TRBV5-6 TGTGCCAGCAGCTTGGCCGGAGGGGGCATTTGGATGAACACTGAAGCTTTCTTT CASSLAGGGIWMNTEAFF
NA TRBJ2-1 NA TRBV5-1 TGCGCCAGCTATGGAACAATCCACGGGGATGAGCAGTTCTTC CASYGTIHGDEQFF
NA TRBJ1-4 NA TRBV9 TGTGCCAGCAGCCCCCATGATGAAAAACTGTTTTTT CASSPHDEKLFF
NA TRBJ1-5 NA TRBV19 TGTGCCAGTAGCTCGACCGCTGGGGGCCGGCAGCCCCAGCATTTT CASSSTAGGRQPQHF
TRBD1 TRBJ2-3 NA TRBV14 TGTGCCAGCAGCCGACAGGGGGCCCACACAGATACGCAGTATTTT CASSRQGAHTDTQYF
NA TRBJ1-5 NA TRBV19 TGTGCCAGTAGTATAGGGGACTGGAGCAATCAGCCCCAGCATTTT CASSIGDWSNQPQHF
TRBD1 TRBJ2-7 NA TRBV7-2 TGTGCCAGCAGCATCCGGACAGGGCCCGAGCAGTACTTC CASSIRTGPEQYF
NA TRBJ1-2 NA TRBV11-3 TGTGCCAGCAGCTTAGGGCCACAGGTGTTAGGCTACACCTTC CASSLGPQVLGYTF
TRBD1 TRBJ1-1 NA TRBV11-3 TGTGCCAGCAGCCGTTCGACAGGGAATGCTTTCTTT CASSRSTGNAFF
TRBD1 TRBJ2-7 NA TRBV2 TGTGCCAGCGAATACAAGACAGGGACGCCCGGCGAGCAGTACTTC CASEYKTGTPGEQYF
NA TRBJ1-6 NA TRBV19 TGTGCCAGTAGGAGAGTGGACATCTTGGGGCCGAAGTCACCCCTCCACTTT CASRRVDILGPKSPLHF